This T cell receptor (beta chain) was profiled in a study of T cells after posttransplantation cyclophosphamide. This clone has a handful of counts. Its antigen is undetermined. The CDR3 totals 16 residues. With 3 bases clipped from V and 3 bases from J, the junction kept 11 bases outside the gene matches. Germline CDR1 and CDR2: SGHTS and YDEGEE. Busulfan-fludarabine conditioning, marrow transplant, and cyclophosphamide on days +3 and +4 were administered. General study points: Blood and skin or GI T cell repertoires showed limited TRB overlap.

Using immunoSEQ multiplex PCR, the repertoire was profiled, and TCRdb retains in-frame clones only, with some absent. The sample shows 6,000 to 7,500 clones, approximately 77% of them seen only once. V gene TRBV5-8 combines with J gene TRBJ1-1, with 7 bases that match TRBD1. The TCR comes from a female patient aged 50-59 years who received an allogeneic stem cell transplant from a related donor, was CMV-positive, and had no GVHD. The graft donor may have given rise to some T cells. Here the sequenced sample was PBMCs, taken after allogeneic stem cell transplant with posttransplant cyclophosphamide. The CDR3 spells CASSSLGQDGYTEAFF. CDR3 nucleotides: TGTGCCAGCAGCTCACTTGGACAGGACGGGTACACTGAAGCTTTCTTT.